This T cell receptor beta chain emerged from a study of T cell responses to AZD1222 COVID-19 vaccine. Turning to the study itself: Second doses at about 4 or about 12 weeks were pooled.

The CDR3 sequence is 18 residues long. Germline lookup yields CDR1 SGHDT and CDR2 YYEEEE. Trimming cost V 0 bases and J 5 bases; bases outside gene matches: 8. Regarding this clone: Its antigen is unidentified.

Study results and caveats: Nearly half of spike-specific TCRs reportedly target unmutated variant regions. Seropositive status at baseline applied to only 5 to 7 AZD1222 recipients.

Assay: immunoSEQ multiplex PCR; the TCRdb copy retains only in-frame clones and omits some. The sample includes around 80,000 clones, around nine tenths of them seen just once. This sequence originates from an adult in good health. Sequencing used peripheral blood, obtained on day 0 of AZD1222 vaccination. The chain links TRBV5-6 to TRBJ2-1; 13 bases match TRBD2. The CDR3 DNA reads TGTGCCAGCAGCTTGGTGGGAGCCGGACTAGCGGGAGACAATGAGCAGTTCTTC. This codes for CASSLVGAGLAGDNEQFF. The whole variable domain, filled in from reference TRBV5-6 and TRBJ2-1, reads DAGVTQSPTHLIKTRGQQVTLRCSPKSGHDTVSWYQQALGQGPQFIFQYYEEEERQRGNFPDRFSGHQFPNYSSELNVNALLLGDSALYLCASSLVGAGLAGDNEQFFGPGTRLTVL.